The sample holds a few counts of the clone carrying this TCR beta chain. In germline, CDR1 is LNHDA, CDR2 SQIVND (reference sequence). The V gene end was trimmed by 5 bases and the J gene end by 2 bases; junction bases not matched to a gene: 4. This CDR3 spans 15 amino acids. This record belongs to a study of blood T cell repertoires in COVID-19. Method: immunoSEQ multiplex PCR; TCRdb's copy keeps in-frame clones and lacks some. The sample includes 80,000 or so clones, approximately 81% of them seen just once. The genes are TRBV19 and TRBJ2-2; TRBD1 agrees at 8 bases. The material sequenced was peripheral blood. The receptor's source is a woman of 80 years or more with acute or convalescent COVID-19. The CDR3 DNA reads TGTGCCAGTAGTCTCGGACAGGGTAACACCGGGGAGCTGTTTTTT. Protein sequence: CASSLGQGNTGELFF.